This paragraph reports one T cell receptor (beta chain). The CDR3 length is 15 residues. The J segment lost 3 bases and the V segment lost 4 bases, leaving 7 bases of the junction unmatched. The V gene's germline CDR1 is SQVTM and CDR2 ANQGSEA. The sample comes from a study of cytomegalovirus exposure and HLA in healthy donors. Sequenced by immunoSEQ multiplex PCR; TCRdb stores in-frame clones only, minus some. The sample holds 55,000 to 85,000 clones; 94% are singletons and the top ten take approximately 0.93%. Sequencing was done on a sample of PBMCs. This chain joins TRBV29-1 and TRBJ2-1, with 9 bases aligning to TRBD1. The clonotype originates from a woman under 30 in good health and CMV-seronegative. In nucleotides, the CDR3 is TGCAGCGTTGGTACGTCGGGACAGGGCTACAATGAGCAGTTCTTC. It codes for CSVGTSGQGYNEQFF.